This T cell receptor (beta chain) was obtained from a study of cytomegalovirus exposure and HLA in healthy donors. Study-level findings and limits: For cytomegalovirus status, the classifier reportedly gave diagnoses with high specificity and sensitivity.

This CDR3 region has 16 residues. V gave up 0 bases and J gave up 5 bases; unmatched junction bases: 8. From germline, CDR1 is MNHEY and CDR2 SVGAGI. A note on this clone: Its target is unknown.

The table came from immunoSEQ multiplex PCR; TCRdb's copy has only in-frame clones and leaves some out. The sample yields roughly 260,000 clones, 85% to 90% seen once. Sequences were obtained from PBMCs. The receptor comes from a man aged 18 to 29 in good health and CMV-seronegative. The rearrangement joins TRBV6-5 to TRBJ2-7; 9 bases agree with TRBD1. The CDR3 DNA follows: TGTGCCAGCAGTTACTCTTTCGGGGACAGGGTTGACGAGCAGTACTTC. Translating it yields CASSYSFGDRVDEQYF.